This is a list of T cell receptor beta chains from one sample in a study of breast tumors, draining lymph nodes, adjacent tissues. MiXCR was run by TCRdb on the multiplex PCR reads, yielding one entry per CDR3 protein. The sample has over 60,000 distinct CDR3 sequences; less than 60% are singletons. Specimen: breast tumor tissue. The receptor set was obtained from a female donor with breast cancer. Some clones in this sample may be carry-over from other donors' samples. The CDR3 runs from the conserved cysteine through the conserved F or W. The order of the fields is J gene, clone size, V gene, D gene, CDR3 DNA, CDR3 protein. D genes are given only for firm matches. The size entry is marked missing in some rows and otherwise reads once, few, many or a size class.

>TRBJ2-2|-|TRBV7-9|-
TGTGCCAGCAGCTCAGGGGGAGGGTTTTCCGGGGAGCTGTTTTTT
CASSSGGGFSGELFF
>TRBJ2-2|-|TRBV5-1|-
TGCGCCAGCAGCTCGACAGCGAACACCGGCGAGCTGTTTTTT
CASSSTANTGELFF
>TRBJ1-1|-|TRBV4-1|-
TGTGCCAGCAGCCAAGATGGGGCCACTGAAGCTTTCTTT
CASSQDGATEAFF
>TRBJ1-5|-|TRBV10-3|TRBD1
TGTGCCAGCTCACCACGACAGGGGTTAAGCAATCAGCCCCAGCATTTT
CASSPRQGLSNQPQHF
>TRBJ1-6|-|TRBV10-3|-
TGTGCCATCAGTGAGTCAGGGTCGCGGTCACCCCTCCACTTT
CAISESGSRSPLHF
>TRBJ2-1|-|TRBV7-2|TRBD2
TGTGCCAGCAGCTTAGTGGGGACTAGCGGATACAATGAGCAGTTCTTC
CASSLVGTSGYNEQFF
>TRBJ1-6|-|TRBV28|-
TGTGCCAGCAGTCAAGGAAGGTCACCCCTCCACTTT
CASSQGRSPLHF
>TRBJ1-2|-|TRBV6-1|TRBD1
TGTGCCAGCAGTGGGGTGGGACAGGGGGCAGGCTACACCTTC
CASSGVGQGAGYTF
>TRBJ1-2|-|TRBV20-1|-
TGCAGTGCTAGCCACCCCGCTAACTATGGCTACACCTTC
CSASHPANYGYTF
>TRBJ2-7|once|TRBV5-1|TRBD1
TGCGCCAGCAGCTTAAAGGCGGGACAGGGGGGCTACGAGCAGTACTTC
CASSLKAGQGGYEQYF
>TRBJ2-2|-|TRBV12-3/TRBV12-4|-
TGTGCCAGCATCCCCACAGGGAGGGACACCGGGGAGCTGCTTTTT
CASIPTGRDTGELLF
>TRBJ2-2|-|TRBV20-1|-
TGCAGTGCTAGAGATCTCGCTTCGGGAGTATTATCCGGGGAGCTGTTTTTT
CSARDLASGVLSGELFF
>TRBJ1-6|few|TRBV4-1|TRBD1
TGCGCCAGCAGCCACTTGACCTGGGACAGGGGGCTAGATTCACCCCTCCACTTT
CASSHLTWDRGLDSPLHF
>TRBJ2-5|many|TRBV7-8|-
TGTGCCAGCAGCTTAGACTTGCCGGGACATCAACAAGAGCCCCAGTACTTC
CASSLDLPGHQQEPQYF
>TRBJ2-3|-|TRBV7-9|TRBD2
TGTGCCAGCAGTGCGGGGCTAGCGGGAGGGCGGGCAGATCCGCAGTATTTT
CASSAGLAGGRADPQYF
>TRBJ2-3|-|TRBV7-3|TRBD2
TGTGCCAGCAGCGGGACTAGCGGGAGTCGGACAGATACGCAGTATTTT
CASSGTSGSRTDTQYF
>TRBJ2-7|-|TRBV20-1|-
TGCAGTGCTAGGAGGACGGAATCCTACGAGCAGTACTTC
CSARRTESYEQYF
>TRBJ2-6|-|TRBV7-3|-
TGTGCCAGCAGCTTACATGGACCTATTAGAGAGATTGGGCCCAACGTCCTGACTTTC
CASSLHGPIREIGPNVLTF
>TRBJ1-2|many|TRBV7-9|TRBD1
TGTGCCAGCAGCTTATCTGGGACAGGGGATACAGGCTACACCTTC
CASSLSGTGDTGYTF
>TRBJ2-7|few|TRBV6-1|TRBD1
TGTGCCAGCAGTGAAGTTAGGACAGGGGGCTACGAGCAGTACTTC
CASSEVRTGGYEQYF
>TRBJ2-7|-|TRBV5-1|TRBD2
TGCGCCAGCAGCTTGGCGCTAGCGGGAGCCGGGGAGCAGTACTTC
CASSLALAGAGEQYF
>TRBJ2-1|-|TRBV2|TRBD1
TGTGCCAGCAGTGGTGGACAGCCGGGACAGGGGACCCATGAGCAGTTCTTC
CASSGGQPGQGTHEQFF
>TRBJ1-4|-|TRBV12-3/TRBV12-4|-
TGTGCCAGCAGTCTCCAGACAGGACTAAATGAAAAACTGTTTTTT
CASSLQTGLNEKLFF
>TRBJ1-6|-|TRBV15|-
TGCTCCTATAATTCACCCCTCCACTTT
CSYNSPLHF
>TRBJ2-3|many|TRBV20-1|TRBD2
TGCAGTGCTACCCGCCCGGGGGGGACAGATACGCAGTATTTT
CSATRPGGTDTQYF
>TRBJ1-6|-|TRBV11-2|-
TGTGCCAGCAGCTCACCCGTGGGCTATAATTCACCCCTCCACTTT
CASSSPVGYNSPLHF
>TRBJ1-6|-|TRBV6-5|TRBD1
TGTGCCAGCAGTCACTCGGTGACAGGGGGAGAAGGTTCACCCCTCCACTTT
CASSHSVTGGEGSPLHF
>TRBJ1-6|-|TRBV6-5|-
TGTGCCAGCAGTTTTACGGATTCACCCCTCCACTTT
CASSFTDSPLHF
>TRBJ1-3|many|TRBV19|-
TGTGCCACTTCCGGGACAAGAATGACAGACACCATATATTTT
CATSGTRMTDTIYF
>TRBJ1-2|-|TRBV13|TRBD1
TGTGCCAGCAGCTTGGGCAGGGGGCCCTATGGCTACACCTTC
CASSLGRGPYGYTF
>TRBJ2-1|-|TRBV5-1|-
TGCGCCAGCAGCGTTGAGGGGATTGATGAGCAGTTCTTC
CASSVEGIDEQFF
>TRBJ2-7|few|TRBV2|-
TGTGCCAGCAGCTTTCAGGGTAGAGACGAGCAGTACTTC
CASSFQGRDEQYF
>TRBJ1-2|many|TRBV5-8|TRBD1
TGTGCCAGCAGCTCGACAGGGGGTAGCTACACCTTC
CASSSTGGSYTF
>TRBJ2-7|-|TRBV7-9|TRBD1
TGTGCCAGCAGCCCTACAGGGGGCGAGCAGTACTTC
CASSPTGGEQYF
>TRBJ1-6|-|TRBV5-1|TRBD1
TGCGCCAGCAGCCCCGGGACAGGGATCGGCTCACCCCTCCACTTT
CASSPGTGIGSPLHF
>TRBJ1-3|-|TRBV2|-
TGTGCCAGACGACAATCTGGAAACACCATATATTTT
CARRQSGNTIYF
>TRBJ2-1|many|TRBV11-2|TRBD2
TGTGCCAGCAGCTTAGTTATGGGGGGGTTTTACAATGAGCAGTTCTTC
CASSLVMGGFYNEQFF
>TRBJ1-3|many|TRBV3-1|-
TGTGCCAGCAGCCGAAATATTGCTGGAAACACCATATATTTT
CASSRNIAGNTIYF
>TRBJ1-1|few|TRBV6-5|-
TGTGCCAGCAGTTACGGGGGGGCACCGAACACTGAAGCTTTCTTT
CASSYGGAPNTEAFF
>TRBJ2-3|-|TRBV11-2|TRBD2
TGTGCCAGCAGACCACTAGCGGGGGCCTCCTACGAGCAGTATTTT
CASRPLAGASYEQYF
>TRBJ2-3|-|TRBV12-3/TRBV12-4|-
TGTGCCAGCAGCCCCGATACAGATACGCAGTATTTT
CASSPDTDTQYF
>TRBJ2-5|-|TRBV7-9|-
TGTGCCAGCAGCTTAGAAGTGGAGACCCAGTACTTC
CASSLEVETQYF
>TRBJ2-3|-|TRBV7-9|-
TGTGCCAGCAGCTTAGGGAGCGGAGATACGCAGTATTTT
CASSLGSGDTQYF
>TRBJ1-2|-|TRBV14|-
TGTGCTAGAGAACAGCCTAGGGATGGCTACACCTTC
CAREQPRDGYTF
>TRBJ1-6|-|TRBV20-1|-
TGCAGTGCCAGAAGCTCCTATAATTCACCCCTCCACTTT
CSARSSYNSPLHF
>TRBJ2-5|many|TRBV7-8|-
TGTGCCAGCAGCTCGTTACAGGGGGAGGGCCAAGAGACCCAGTACTTC
CASSSLQGEGQETQYF